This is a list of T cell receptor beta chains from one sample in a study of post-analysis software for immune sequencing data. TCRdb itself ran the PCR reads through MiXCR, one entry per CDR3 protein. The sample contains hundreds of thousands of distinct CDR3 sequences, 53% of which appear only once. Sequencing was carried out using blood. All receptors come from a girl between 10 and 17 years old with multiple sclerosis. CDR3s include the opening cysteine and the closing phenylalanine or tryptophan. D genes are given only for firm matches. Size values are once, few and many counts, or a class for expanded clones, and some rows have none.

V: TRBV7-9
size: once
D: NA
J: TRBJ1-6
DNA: TGTGCCAGCAGCTTAGCGCCGGGGGCCTATAATTCACCCCTCCACTTT
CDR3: CASSLAPGAYNSPLHF

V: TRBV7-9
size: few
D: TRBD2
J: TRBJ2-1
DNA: TGTGCCAGCAGCTCTCGACTAGCGAGGAATGAGCAGTTCTTC
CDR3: CASSSRLARNEQFF

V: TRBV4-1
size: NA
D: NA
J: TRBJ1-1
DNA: TGCGCCAGCAGCCAAGGGGAAAGACCTGGGAAGATAGAAGCTTTCTTT
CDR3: CASSQGERPGKIEAFF

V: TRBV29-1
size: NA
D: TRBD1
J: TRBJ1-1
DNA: TGCAGCGCCGCCGGGACAGGGGCTTTCTTT
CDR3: CSAAGTGAFF

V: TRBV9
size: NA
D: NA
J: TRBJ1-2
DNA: TGTGCCAGCAGCGTAGGCTCGACAGTCTATGGCTACACCTTC
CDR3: CASSVGSTVYGYTF

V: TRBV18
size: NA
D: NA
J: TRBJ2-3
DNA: TGTGCCAGCTCACCACTTGGTCCAGATACGCAGTATTTT
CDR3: CASSPLGPDTQYF

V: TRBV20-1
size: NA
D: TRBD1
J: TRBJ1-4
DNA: TGCAGTGCTAGAGATCTCAAAGGCCGGGACAGCCTACCAAGTGAAAAACTGTTTTTT
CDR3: CSARDLKGRDSLPSEKLFF

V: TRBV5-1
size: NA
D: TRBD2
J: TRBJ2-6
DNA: TGCGCCAGCAGCTTTCTAGCGGTGAGCTCTGGGGCCAACGTCCTGACTTTC
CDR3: CASSFLAVSSGANVLTF

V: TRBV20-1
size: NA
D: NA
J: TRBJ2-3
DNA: TGCAGTGCTTACTACCGGGATACGCAGTATTTT
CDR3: CSAYYRDTQYF

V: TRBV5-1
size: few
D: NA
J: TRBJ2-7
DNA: TGCGCCAGCAGCTTACCAAGCGCCGGGACACCTACCTACGAGCAGTACTTC
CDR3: CASSLPSAGTPTYEQYF

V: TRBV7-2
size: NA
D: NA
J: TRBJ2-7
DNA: TGTGCCAGCGTACCCCGGGACGGGGGTTGGTACGAGCAGTACTTC
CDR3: CASVPRDGGWYEQYF

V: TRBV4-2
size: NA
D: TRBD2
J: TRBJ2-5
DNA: TGTGCCAGCAGCCAAGAACCAGCGGGGGTGAGCGAGACCCAGTACTTC
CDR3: CASSQEPAGVSETQYF

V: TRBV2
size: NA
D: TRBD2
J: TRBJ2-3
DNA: TGTGTCAGCACGGCCGGATCGGGGCGCGGGAGAGATACGCAGTATTTT
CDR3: CVSTAGSGRGRDTQYF

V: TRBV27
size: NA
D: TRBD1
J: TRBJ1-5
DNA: TGTGCCAGCACTAAGACAGGGAATGGCAATCAGCCCCAGCATTTT
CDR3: CASTKTGNGNQPQHF

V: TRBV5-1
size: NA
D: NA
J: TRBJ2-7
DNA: TGCGCCAGCAGCTTGGGCGGGCAGCCTTCCGAGCAGTACTTC
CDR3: CASSLGGQPSEQYF

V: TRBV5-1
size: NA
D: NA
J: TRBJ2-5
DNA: TGCGCCAGCAGCTTGAATTCCGGTCAAGAGACCCAGTACTTC
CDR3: CASSLNSGQETQYF

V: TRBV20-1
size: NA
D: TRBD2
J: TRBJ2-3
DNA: TGCAGTGCTAGGAGCGGGACCTATACGCAGTATTTT
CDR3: CSARSGTYTQYF

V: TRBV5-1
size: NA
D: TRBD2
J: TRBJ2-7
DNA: TGCGCCAGCAGCTGGGGACTAGCGGGAGGGCCCGGCAACAATGAGCAGTACTTC
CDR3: CASSWGLAGGPGNNEQYF

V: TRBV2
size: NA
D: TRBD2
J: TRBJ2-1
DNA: TGTGCCAGCAGTGGGGAAGGACTAGCGGGAGTTTGGGGGGGCTCCTACAATGAGCAGTTCTTC
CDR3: CASSGEGLAGVWGGSYNEQFF

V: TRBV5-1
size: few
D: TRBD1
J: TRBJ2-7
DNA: TGCGCCAGCAGCTTGGATGGGACAGGGTTTGCCGAGCAGTACTTC
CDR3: CASSLDGTGFAEQYF

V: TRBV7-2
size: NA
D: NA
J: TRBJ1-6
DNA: TGTGCCAGCAGCTTGAGGGTAACAGATTCACCCCTCCACTTT
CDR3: CASSLRVTDSPLHF

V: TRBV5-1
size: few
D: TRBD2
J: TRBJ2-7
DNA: TGCGCCAGCAGCTTGACTAGCGGGAGGAACTCCTACGAGCAGTACTTC
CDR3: CASSLTSGRNSYEQYF

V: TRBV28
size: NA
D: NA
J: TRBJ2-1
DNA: TGTTCCAGCAGTTCTCGCTACAATGAGCAGTTCTTC
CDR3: CSSSSRYNEQFF

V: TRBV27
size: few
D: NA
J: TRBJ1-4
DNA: TGTGCCAGCAGTTTATCGCCTGCCTATGGACTGTTTTTT
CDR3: CASSLSPAYGLFF

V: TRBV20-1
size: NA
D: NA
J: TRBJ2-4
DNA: TGCAGTGTTATTTTAGGCCTCGCCAAAAACATTCAGTACTTC
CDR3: CSVILGLAKNIQYF

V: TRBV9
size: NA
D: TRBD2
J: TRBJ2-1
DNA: TGTGCCAGCAGCGTAGGATTAGCGGGAGCGGGTGAGCAGTTCTTC
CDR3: CASSVGLAGAGEQFF

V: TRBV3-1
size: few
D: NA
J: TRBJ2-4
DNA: TGTGCCAGCAGCCCAAGGGTAGCTAGCCTAGCCAAAAACATTCAGTACTTC
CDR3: CASSPRVASLAKNIQYF

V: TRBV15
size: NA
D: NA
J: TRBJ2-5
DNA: TGTGCCACCAGCAGAGGCGGGAACTTTGAGACCCAGTACTTC
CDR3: CATSRGGNFETQYF

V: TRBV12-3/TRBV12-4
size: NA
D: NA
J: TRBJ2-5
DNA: TGTGCCAGCAGCAGGACAGCGGAGACCCAGTACTTC
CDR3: CASSRTAETQYF

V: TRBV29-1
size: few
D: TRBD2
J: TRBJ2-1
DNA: TGCAGCGCCACTAGCGGGGGGGCGTATGAGCAGTTCTTC
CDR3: CSATSGGAYEQFF

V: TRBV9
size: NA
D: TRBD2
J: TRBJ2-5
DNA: TGTGCCAGCAGCGTAGGACTAGCGGTATACGAAGAGACCCAGTACTTC
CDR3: CASSVGLAVYEETQYF

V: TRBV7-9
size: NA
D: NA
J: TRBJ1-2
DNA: TGTGCCAGCAGCTTAGCGAGACCCCTGGGGTATGGCTACACCTTC
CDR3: CASSLARPLGYGYTF

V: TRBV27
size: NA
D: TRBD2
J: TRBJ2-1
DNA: TGTGCCAGCAGTCCCAGAGCGGGAAAGTACAATGAGCAGTTCTTC
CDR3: CASSPRAGKYNEQFF

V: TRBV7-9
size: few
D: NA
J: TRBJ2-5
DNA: TGTGCCAGCAGCTTCTCCGGGGACATTCAAGAGACCCAGTACTTC
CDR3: CASSFSGDIQETQYF

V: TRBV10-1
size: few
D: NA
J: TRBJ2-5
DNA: TGCGCCAGCAGTGAGTCCCGACAGAAGCAAGAGACCCAGTACTTC
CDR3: CASSESRQKQETQYF

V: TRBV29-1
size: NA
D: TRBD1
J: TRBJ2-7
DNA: TGCAGCACGGGACAGGGAAGGGAGCAGTACTTC
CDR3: CSTGQGREQYF

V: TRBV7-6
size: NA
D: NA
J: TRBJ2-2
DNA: TGTGCCAGCAGCAAACCCATGCAGGGGCCGAACACCGGGGAGCTGTTTTTT
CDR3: CASSKPMQGPNTGELFF

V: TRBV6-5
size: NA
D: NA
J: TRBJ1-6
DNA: TGTGCCAGCAGCATTCGGGATTCACCCCTCCACTTT
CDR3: CASSIRDSPLHF

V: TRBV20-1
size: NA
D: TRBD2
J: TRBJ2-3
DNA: TGCAGTGCTAGAGAGGGACTAGCGGGACGAGATACGCAGTATTTT
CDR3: CSAREGLAGRDTQYF

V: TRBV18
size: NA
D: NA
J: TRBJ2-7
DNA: TGTGCCAGCTCACCATTAGGGGACGAGCAGTACTTC
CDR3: CASSPLGDEQYF

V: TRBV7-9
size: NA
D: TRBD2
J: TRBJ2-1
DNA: TGTGCCAGCAGCACTCCAAGACTAGCGGGAGTGGGCGATGAGCAGTTCTTC
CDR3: CASSTPRLAGVGDEQFF

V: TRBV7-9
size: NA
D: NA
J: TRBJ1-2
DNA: TGTGCCAGCAGCTTAGACAGCCGGGCGTATGGCTACACCTTC
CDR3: CASSLDSRAYGYTF

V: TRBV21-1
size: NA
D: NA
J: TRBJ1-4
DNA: TGTGCCAGCAGCAAAGCGCTTTCGGGACAGGGGGCGGATAATGAAAAACTGTTTTTT
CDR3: CASSKALSGQGADNEKLFF

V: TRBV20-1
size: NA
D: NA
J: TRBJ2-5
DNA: TGCAGTGCTAGAGATTATCAGGGCCCAGAGACCCAGTACTTC
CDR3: CSARDYQGPETQYF

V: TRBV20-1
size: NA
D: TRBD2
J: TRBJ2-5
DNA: TGCAGTGCTCGATGGGCTAGCGGGTTCCAAGGGACCCAGTACTTC
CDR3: CSARWASGFQGTQYF

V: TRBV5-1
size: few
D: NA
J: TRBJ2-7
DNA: TGCGCCAGCAGCTTGTCGCTCGACAGAGACTACGAGCAGTACTTC
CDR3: CASSLSLDRDYEQYF

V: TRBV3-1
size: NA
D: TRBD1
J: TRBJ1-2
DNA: TGTGCCAGCAGCCCACGACAGGGGCCATATGGCTACACCTTC
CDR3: CASSPRQGPYGYTF

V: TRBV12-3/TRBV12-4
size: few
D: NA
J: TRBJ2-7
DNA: TGTGCCAGCAGCCAAACGGACAGCTACGAGCAGTACTTC
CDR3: CASSQTDSYEQYF

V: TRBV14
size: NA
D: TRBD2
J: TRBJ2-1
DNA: TGTGCCAGCAGCCTCAATCCTGGGAGGGGCTATGAGCAGTTCTTC
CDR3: CASSLNPGRGYEQFF

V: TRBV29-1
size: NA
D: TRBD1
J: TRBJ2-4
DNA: TGCAGCGCAGGACAGGTTGGAGACATTCAGTACTTC
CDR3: CSAGQVGDIQYF

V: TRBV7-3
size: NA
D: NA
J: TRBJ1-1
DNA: TGTGCCAGCAGCTTAACACGAGGAAACACTGAAGCTTTCTTT
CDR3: CASSLTRGNTEAFF

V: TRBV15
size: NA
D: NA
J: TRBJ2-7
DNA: TGTGCCACCAGCAGGGCCTCTGACTCATCCTACGAGCAGTACTTC
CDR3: CATSRASDSSYEQYF

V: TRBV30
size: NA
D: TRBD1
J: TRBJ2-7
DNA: TGTGCCTGGAGCGTGACAGGGCGGAACGAGCAGTACTTC
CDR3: CAWSVTGRNEQYF